Below, one T cell receptor (beta chain) is given with its context. As yet, its antigen is unknown. The source of the sample is a study of shared clonotypes between healthy human individuals. The assay was immunoSEQ multiplex PCR, and TCRdb's table has in-frame clones only and misses some. The sample includes some 2,500,000 clones, roughly 93% of them seen just once. J lost 0 bases, V lost 4 bases, and 5 bases had no gene match. This CDR3 spans 16 amino acids. Germline CDR1 MNHNS, CDR2 SASEGT. General study findings and limits: What naive subsets generally showed was a larger estimated richness than memory subsets showed. The sharing of around 5% of naive CD4 clonotypes was seen across several donors.

The chain couples TRBV6-1 to TRBJ2-3, with 9 bases lining up with TRBD2. Sequencing input: naive CD4+ T cells from PBMCs. Subset reported: CD45RA+ positively selected. The origin of this receptor is a young man in good health. Some clones in this sample may be carry-over from other donors' samples. The CDR3 nucleotides read TGTGCCAGCAGTGGTCTAGCGGGAAGGAGCACAGATACGCAGTATTTT. Encoded protein: CASSGLAGRSTDTQYF.